This T cell receptor (beta chain) derives from a study of T cells in tuberculosis. Across the study: This South African cohort compared adolescents with or without latent tuberculosis against adults with active tuberculosis. Samples predate treatment or fall within its first 7 days. Broader study findings: Smaller alpha distances in active tuberculosis partly reflected shorter CDR3-alpha lengths. Smaller distances to GMM-specific TCRs suggested their expansion in active tuberculosis.

The germline CDR1 and CDR2 sequences are SGDLS and YYNGEE. The length of the CDR3 is 14 residues. Trimming at V came to 0 bases and at J to 6 bases, leaving 5 bases not matched to a gene. A note on this clone: Its antigen is undetermined.

Time point noted: new active TB diagnosis, blood taken before or within 7 days of starting treatment. TCRdb's table, derived via immunoSEQ multiplex PCR, lists solely in-frame clones and lacks some. The repertoire holds 25,000 to 35,000 clones, with about 92% as singletons. The source material was PBMCs, sampled at tuberculosis diagnosis. The chain has TRBV9 and TRBJ2-7; TRBD2 agrees at 8 bases. The TCR originated in an adult with tuberculosis. Some clones in this sample may be carry-over from other donors' samples. CDR3 DNA sequence: TGTGCCAGCAGCGTAGGCGGGGGGTTGGCCGAGCAGTACTTC. This translates into CASSVGGGLAEQYF.